This TCR beta chain emerged from a study of shared clonotypes between healthy human individuals. The CDR3 is 13 residues long. Trimming cost V 5 bases and J 3 bases; bases outside gene matches: 7. Germline V lookup: CDR1 GTSNPN, CDR2 SVGIG (reference sequence). Repertoires were generated with immunoSEQ multiplex PCR, while TCRdb's copy carries only in-frame clones and drops some. This sample has about 700,000 clones, with roughly 94% found just once. The naive CD8 subset, CD45RO-negative cells positively selected for CCR7, excluded terminally differentiated effector memory CD45RA+ cells. Sequencing was performed on naive CD8+ T cells sorted from blood. This clonotype was obtained from a man aged 30-40 years in good health. This chain connects TRBV30 to TRBJ2-7, with TRBD2 identical over 7 bases. CDR3 loop: CAWALGLDYEQYF. The CDR3 bases are TGTGCCTGGGCCTTAGGACTAGACTACGAGCAGTACTTC.